This T cell receptor beta chain was retrieved from a study of CD8 T cells in ankylosing spondylitis. Using its own MiXCR run on the 5' RACE reads, TCRdb lists one record per CDR3 protein. Of around 100,000 distinct CDR3 sequences detected, around 24% appear once; the ten largest clones hold about 12%. This clonotype appeared a few times. Its antigen is unknown. This CDR3 is built from 17 residues. Germline values: CDR1 WSHSY, CDR2 SAAADI. V lost 0 bases and J lost 5; bases outside the gene matches: 9. General study findings and limits: Clones that were linked to disease were CD8+ and were relatively rare in peripheral blood.

The receptor was derived from a male donor with ankylosing spondylitis. The sample taken for sequencing was synovial fluid, either unsorted or a sorted T cell fraction (not recorded which). The chain is built from TRBV10-2 and TRBJ1-2, with TRBD1 identical over 10 bases. CDR3 DNA sequence: TGCGCCAGCAGTGAGTCCTTACTGACAGGGGGCATATATGGCTACACCTTC. The encoded protein is CASSESLLTGGIYGYTF.